This T cell receptor (beta chain) was retrieved from a study of vaccination effects on CD4 cells after COVID-19. Study details: Everyone in the study got two shots of either the BNT162b2 or mRNA-1273 vaccine.

Some clones are missing from TCRdb's copy, which holds only in-frame ones; the method was immunoSEQ multiplex PCR. The sample lists approximately 38,000 clones, 73% seen once, with roughly 33% in the top ten. The CDR3 runs to 14 residues. Germline CDR1 LGHDT, CDR2 YNNKEL (reference sequence). Trimming pared 7 bases from V and 2 bases from J, leaving 12 bases between. Antigen-specific CD4+ T cells expanded by the ViraFEST assay with viral peptide pools were then sequenced. Upon completion of roughly ten days in culture, CD4+ T cells were isolated. The person was diagnosed with PCR-confirmed SARS-CoV-2 infection between March and December 2020. Study-wide results and limits: Both infection-induced and vaccine-induced clones contracted markedly at late post-vaccination timepoints. Convalescents' post-vaccination spike-reactive clones were chiefly new, vaccine-induced ones.

In regard to this clone: Its antigen is currently unknown.

The specimen comprised CD4+ T cells from PBMCs cultured with a peptide pool, sampled before COVID-19 vaccination. The source of this sequence is a human donor who had a prior SARS-CoV-2 infection. The V call is TRBV3-1 (or the pseudogene TRBV3-2), the J call TRBJ1-3, with a tentative D call TRBD1 (6 bases). In nucleotides, the CDR3 is TGTGCCAGCACCCGGGGGGGGCCTGGAAACACCATATATTTT. Its protein is CASTRGGPGNTIYF.